This T cell receptor beta chain came from a study of T cell responses to AZD1222 COVID-19 vaccine. Study results and caveats: Recipients of two AZD1222 doses showed rising Spike-specific TCR breadth and depth.

As for this clone: Its antigen is still unknown.

Profiling relied on immunoSEQ multiplex PCR, and the TCRdb table lists in-frame clones only, not all of them. The repertoire holds tens of thousands of clones, with about 85% as singletons. V was pared by 1 base and J by 9 bases, with 6 bases of the junction left unmatched. Germline V gene data show CDR1 as SGHTA and CDR2 as FQGNSA. This CDR3 is 14 amino acids long. The source was peripheral blood, collected on day 0 of AZD1222 vaccination. V is TRBV7-2 and J is TRBJ1-5, with TRBD1 identical over 7 bases. The sequence derives from an adult in good health. The CDR3 loop reads CASSLVTGEAPQHF. The CDR3 nucleotides read TGTGCCAGCAGCTTAGTAACAGGGGAAGCGCCCCAGCATTTT.